This TCR beta chain is drawn from a study of sequential checkpoint blockade in melanoma. Overall study: Maintenance nivolumab came after either treatment sequence.

CDR3 length: 18 amino acids. CDR1 and CDR2 (germline): SGHVS, FQNEAQ. V trimming: 2 bases; J trimming: 4 bases; junction bases outside the gene matches: 11. Libraries were prepared by immunoSEQ multiplex PCR; TCRdb keeps only in-frame clonotypes and omits some of them. The sample includes around 21,000 clones, roughly four fifths of them seen just once. The treatment is: randomized to nivolumab then ipilimumab (arm A) or the reverse (arm B). From thawed PBMCs, live CD3+CD8+ cells negative for CD19 and CD56 were sorted. The sequencing here drew on CD8+ T cells sorted from blood (inferred from file names), taken from a patient given nivolumab and ipilimumab in sequence. The chain has TRBV7-8 and TRBJ1-6; 7 bases align to TRBD1. The receptor's source is a human donor with melanoma. The CDR3 DNA sequence: TGTGCCAGCAGCTTAACATGGTTCAGGGGGGAATATAATTCACCCCTCCACTTT. Its translation: CASSLTWFRGEYNSPLHF.